This entry concerns a single TCR beta chain. No antigen is known for it. The CDR3 length is 18 residues. Trimming left V 1 base short and J 8 bases short, with 23 bases between. This sample stems from a study of cytomegalovirus exposure and HLA in healthy donors. Study observations and caveats: In vitro assays verified that a few CMV-associated chains recognized CMV antigens specifically. Most sequenced TCRs were rare (though some public TCRs occurred in many donors).

The table came from immunoSEQ multiplex PCR; TCRdb's copy has only in-frame clones and leaves some out. The sample has 200,000 to 250,000 clones, around 78% seen once; the top ten hold around 5.4%. The TCR was taken from a young woman in good health and CMV-seronegative. The chain is built from TRBV23-1 and TRBJ1-4; D might be TRBD1 (5 bases). TRBV23-1 is identified as an open reading frame with a role that is uncertain. Sequencing used PBMCs. The CDR3 region is CASSQFVFVGTDGEKLFF. CDR3 in DNA: TGCGCCAGCAGTCAATTTGTCTTCGTTGGGACCGACGGAGAAAAACTGTTTTTT.